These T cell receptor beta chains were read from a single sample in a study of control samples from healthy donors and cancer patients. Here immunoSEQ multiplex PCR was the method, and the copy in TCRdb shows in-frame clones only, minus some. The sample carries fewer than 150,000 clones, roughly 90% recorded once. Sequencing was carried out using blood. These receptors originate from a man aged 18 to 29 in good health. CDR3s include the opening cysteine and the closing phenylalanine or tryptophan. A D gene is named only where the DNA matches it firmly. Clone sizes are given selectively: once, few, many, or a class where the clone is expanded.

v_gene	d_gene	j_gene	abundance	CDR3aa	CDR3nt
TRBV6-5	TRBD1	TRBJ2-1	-	CASSSDRDNEQFF	TGTGCCAGCAGCTCCGACAGGGACAATGAGCAGTTCTTC
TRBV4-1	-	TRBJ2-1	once	CASSQDEGGGFNEQFF	TGCGCCAGCAGCCAAGACGAGGGGGGAGGCTTCAATGAGCAGTTCTTC
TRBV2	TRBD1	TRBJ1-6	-	CAGQTGGRNSPLHF	TGTGCCGGACAAACAGGGGGCAGGAATTCACCCCTCCACTTT
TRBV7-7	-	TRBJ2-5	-	CASSGGGEETQYF	TGTGCCAGCAGCGGAGGGGGCGAGGAGACCCAGTACTTC
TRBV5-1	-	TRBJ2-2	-	CASSLEGGSVAGELFF	TGCGCCAGCAGCTTGGAGGGCGGATCAGTGGCCGGGGAGCTGTTTTTT
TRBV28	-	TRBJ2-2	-	CASSSNGRSTGELFF	TGTGCCAGCAGTTCAAACGGAAGGTCCACCGGGGAGCTGTTTTTT
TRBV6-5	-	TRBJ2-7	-	CASSYSEGGSYEQYF	TGTGCCAGCAGTTACTCCGAGGGGGGATCCTACGAGCAGTACTTC
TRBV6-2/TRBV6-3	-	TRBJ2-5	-	CASSGGGGTQETQYF	TGTGCCAGCAGTGGCGGAGGGGGAACCCAAGAGACCCAGTACTTC
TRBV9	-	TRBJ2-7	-	CASSVAPTGQSEQYF	TGTGCCAGCAGCGTAGCCCCCACCGGACAGTCCGAGCAGTACTTC
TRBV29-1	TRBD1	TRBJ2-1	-	CSVDGQASYNEQFF	TGCAGCGTCGACGGACAGGCCTCCTACAATGAGCAGTTCTTC
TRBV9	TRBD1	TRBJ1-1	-	CASSVAGDRSNTEAFF	TGTGCCAGCAGCGTAGCTGGGGACAGGTCGAACACTGAAGCTTTCTTT
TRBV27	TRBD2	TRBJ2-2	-	CATTYLQQETSGALIGELFF	TGTGCCACCACCTATCTCCAGCAAGAGACTAGCGGGGCACTGATTGGGGAGCTGTTTTTT
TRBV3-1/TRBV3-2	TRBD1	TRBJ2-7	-	CASSQGQGETYEQYF	TGTGCCAGCAGCCAGGGACAGGGTGAAACCTACGAGCAGTACTTC
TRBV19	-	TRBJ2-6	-	CASSGGGPSGANVLTF	TGTGCCAGTAGTGGAGGGGGACCCTCTGGGGCCAACGTCCTGACTTTC
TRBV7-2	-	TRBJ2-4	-	CASSLSYNKNIQYF	TGTGCCAGCAGCTTATCATACAACAAAAACATTCAGTACTTC
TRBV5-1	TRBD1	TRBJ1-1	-	CASSLGQGALNTEAFF	TGCGCCAGCAGCTTGGGGCAGGGGGCGTTGAACACTGAAGCTTTCTTT
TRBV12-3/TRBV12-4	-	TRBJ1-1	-	CASSFLGDTEAFF	TGTGCCAGCAGTTTTTTAGGGGACACTGAAGCTTTCTTT
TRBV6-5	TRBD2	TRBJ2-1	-	CASRRTSGRDEQFF	TGTGCCAGCCGCCGGACTAGCGGGAGGGATGAGCAGTTCTTC
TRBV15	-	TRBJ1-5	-	CATSMGQGNQPQHF	TGTGCCACCAGCATGGGGCAGGGTAATCAGCCCCAGCATTTT
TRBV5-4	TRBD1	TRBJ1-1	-	CASSLAGTGANTEAFF	TGTGCCAGCAGCTTGGCCGGGACAGGAGCCAACACTGAAGCTTTCTTT
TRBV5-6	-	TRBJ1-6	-	CASSPWPSSYNSPLHF	TGTGCCAGCAGCCCCTGGCCGAGCTCCTATAATTCACCCCTCCACTTT
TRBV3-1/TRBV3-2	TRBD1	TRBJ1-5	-	CASSPETGRGPNQPQHF	TGTGCCAGCAGCCCAGAGACAGGGAGGGGTCCCAATCAGCCCCAGCATTTT
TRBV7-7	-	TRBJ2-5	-	CASSSELGGTETQYF	TGTGCCAGCAGCTCGGAATTAGGGGGGACGGAGACCCAGTACTTC
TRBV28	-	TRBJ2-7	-	CASSSEIARYEQYF	TGTGCCAGCAGTTCTGAAATAGCCCGCTACGAGCAGTACTTC
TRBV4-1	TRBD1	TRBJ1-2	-	CASSQDRSGQGGRRNYGYTF	TGCGCCAGCAGCCAAGATCGATCAGGACAGGGGGGTCGAAGAAACTATGGCTACACCTTC
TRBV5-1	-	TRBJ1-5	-	CASSWGADNQPQHF	TGCGCCAGCAGCTGGGGGGCGGACAATCAGCCCCAGCATTTT
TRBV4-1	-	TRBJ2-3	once	CASSQHGQGSDTQYF	TGCGCCAGCAGCCAACATGGGCAGGGTTCAGATACGCAGTATTTT
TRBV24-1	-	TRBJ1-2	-	CATSDFTNYGYTF	TGTGCCACCAGTGATTTCACTAACTATGGCTACACCTTC
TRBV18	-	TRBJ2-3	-	CASSPREDTQYF	TGTGCCAGCTCACCCAGGGAGGATACGCAGTATTTT
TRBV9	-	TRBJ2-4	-	CASSVLRGLLIDLNKNIQYF	TGTGCCAGCAGCGTTCTCCGGGGACTGCTTATTGATCTCAACAAAAACATTCAGTACTTC
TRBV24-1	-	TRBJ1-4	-	CATSDSQVDEKLFF	TGTGCCACCAGTGATTCACAGGTGGATGAAAAACTGTTTTTT
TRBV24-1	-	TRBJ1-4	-	CATSDLGPGGEKLFF	TGTGCCACCAGTGATCTGGGACCCGGAGGTGAAAAACTGTTTTTT
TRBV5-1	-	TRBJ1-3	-	CASSLEGYGNTIYF	TGCGCCAGCAGCTTGGAAGGATATGGAAACACCATATATTTT
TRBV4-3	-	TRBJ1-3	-	CASSQVQGNTIYF	TGCGCCAGCAGCCAAGTACAGGGAAACACCATATATTTT
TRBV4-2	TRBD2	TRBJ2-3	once	CASSQDHRRGGTDTQYF	TGTGCCAGCAGCCAAGATCATCGGCGGGGGGGCACAGATACGCAGTATTTT
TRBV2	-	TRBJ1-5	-	CASSEARGDQPQHF	TGTGCCAGCAGTGAAGCGCGAGGAGATCAGCCCCAGCATTTT
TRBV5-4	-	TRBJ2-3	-	CASSPYSGTSTDTQYF	TGTGCCAGCAGCCCCTATAGCGGCACTAGCACAGATACGCAGTATTTT
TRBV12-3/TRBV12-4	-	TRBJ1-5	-	CASTKSDQPQHF	TGTGCCAGCACCAAGAGCGATCAGCCCCAGCATTTT
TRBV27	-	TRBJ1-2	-	CASSYRPGIRGYTF	TGTGCCAGCAGCTACCGTCCAGGTATACGTGGCTACACCTTC
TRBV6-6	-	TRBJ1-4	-	CASSYDGINEKLFF	TGTGCCAGCAGTTACGATGGGATTAATGAAAAACTGTTTTTT
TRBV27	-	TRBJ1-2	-	CASSRGGRGYGYTF	TGTGCCAGCAGTAGGGGGGGCCGGGGCTATGGCTACACCTTC
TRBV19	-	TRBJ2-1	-	CASTTRSQDEQFF	TGTGCCAGCACGACCCGGAGTCAAGATGAGCAGTTCTTC
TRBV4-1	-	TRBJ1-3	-	CASSRGGLVLRGNTIYF	TGCGCCAGCAGCCGGGGGGGCTTGGTACTCCGCGGAAACACCATATATTTT
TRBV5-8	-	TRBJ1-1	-	CASSLVGMNTEAFF	TGTGCCAGCAGCTTGGTAGGGATGAACACTGAAGCTTTCTTT
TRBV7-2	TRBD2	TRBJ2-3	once	CASSLVGGASGSGADTQYF	TGTGCCAGCAGCTTAGTGGGAGGGGCTAGCGGGAGTGGCGCAGATACGCAGTATTTT
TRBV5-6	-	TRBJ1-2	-	CASSLGGRYGYTF	TGTGCCAGCAGCTTGGGGGGACGGTATGGCTACACCTTC
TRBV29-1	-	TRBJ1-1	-	CSAGGPGSDTEAFF	TGCAGCGCCGGAGGGCCGGGCTCGGACACTGAAGCTTTCTTT
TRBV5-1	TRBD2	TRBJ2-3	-	CASSLRGLDTDTQYF	TGCGCCAGCAGCTTGCGGGGACTAGACACAGATACGCAGTATTTT
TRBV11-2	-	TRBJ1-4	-	CASTMTRLDEKLFF	TGTGCCAGCACCATGACGCGCCTGGATGAAAAACTGTTTTTT
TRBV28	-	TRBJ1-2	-	CASSRQIYGYTF	TGTGCCAGCAGTAGACAGATCTATGGCTACACCTTC
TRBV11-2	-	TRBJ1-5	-	CASSQGGDSNQPQHF	TGTGCCAGCAGCCAAGGCGGGGATAGCAATCAGCCCCAGCATTTT
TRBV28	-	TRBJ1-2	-	CASSGAQRLNYGYTF	TGTGCCAGCAGTGGGGCGCAGAGACTTAACTATGGCTACACCTTC
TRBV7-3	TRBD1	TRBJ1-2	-	CASSEGGTGLGYTF	TGTGCCAGCAGCGAAGGGGGGACAGGGCTAGGCTACACCTTC
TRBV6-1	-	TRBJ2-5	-	CASSELSGAQYF	TGTGCCAGCAGTGAACTATCCGGGGCCCAGTACTTC
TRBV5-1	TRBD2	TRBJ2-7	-	CASSLGTSGGSYEQYF	TGCGCCAGCAGCCTTGGAACTAGCGGGGGGTCCTACGAGCAGTACTTC
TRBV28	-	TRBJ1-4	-	CASRPRVGLTNEKLFF	TGTGCCAGCAGGCCCCGGGTGGGGCTAACTAATGAAAAACTGTTTTTT
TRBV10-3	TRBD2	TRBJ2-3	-	CAISDPTSGRSTDTQYF	TGTGCCATCAGTGACCCAACTAGCGGGAGGTCCACAGATACGCAGTATTTT
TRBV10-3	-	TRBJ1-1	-	CAISAREGGVEAFF	TGTGCCATCAGCGCCAGAGAGGGAGGTGTTGAAGCTTTCTTT
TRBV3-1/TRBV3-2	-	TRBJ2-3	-	CASSQEERRKNF	TGTGCCAGCAGCCAAGAGGAGCGTCGAAAGAATTTT